Following are 30 T cell receptor beta chains from one sample sequenced in a study of blood T cell repertoires in COVID-19. Some clones are missing from TCRdb's copy, which holds only in-frame ones; the method was immunoSEQ multiplex PCR. The data contain roughly 200,000 clones, more than 70% of them singletons. The specimen was PBMCs or T cells enriched from blood (not recorded which). Receptor source: a woman in her thirties who had recovered from COVID-19.

The chain recombines TRBV6-1 with TRBJ2-4; D call uncertain. The CDR3 is 15 residues long. In germline, CDR1 is MNHNS, CDR2 SASEGT. Trimming removed 1 base from V and 0 bases from J, with 7 bases in between. The CDR3 loop reads CASSEVTGAKNIQYF. DNA of the CDR3: TGTGCCAGCAGTGAAGTGACTGGAGCCAAAAACATTCAGTACTTC.

For the CDR3, the DNA is TGTGCCAGCAGCTTATTAATTGTGACAGGGGTCGGTGGCTACACCTTC. Translated, it gives CASSLLIVTGVGGYTF. This chain uses TRBV7-2 with TRBJ1-2; TRBD1 matches 8 bases. The CDR3 consists of 16 residues. Per germline, CDR1 SGHTA and CDR2 FQGNSA. Trimming cost V 2 bases and J 7 bases; bases outside gene matches: 12. Full variable domain (missing parts from reference TRBV7-2 and TRBJ1-2): GAGVSQSPSNKVTEKGKDVELRCDPISGHTALYWYRQSLGQGLEFLIYFQGNSAPDKSGLPSDRFSAERTGGSVSTLTIQRTQQEDSAVYLCASSLLIVTGVGGYTFGSGTRLTVV.

The chain carries TRBV2 and TRBJ1-5; 7 nucleotides match TRBD1. Germline lookup yields CDR1 SNHLY and CDR2 FYNNEI. After removal of 6 bases from V and 0 bases from J, the junction contained 5 bases not matched to a gene. The CDR3 spans 15 residues. The CDR3 sequence: CASSGQDNSNQPQHF. The DNA of the CDR3 is TGTGCCAGCAGCGGACAGGATAATAGCAATCAGCCCCAGCATTTT.

This chain links TRBV3-1 (or the pseudogene TRBV3-2) with TRBJ2-1; tentatively, D is TRBD2 (6 bases). Trimming cost V 1 base and J 4 bases, with 14 bases left between them. The germline V gene has CDR1 LGHDT and CDR2 YNNKEL (reference sequence). The CDR3 has 16 amino acids. CDR3 amino acids: CASSQVSGVLYNEQFF. The CDR3 nucleotides are TGTGCCAGCAGCCAAGTCTCGGGGGTCTTGTACAATGAGCAGTTCTTC.

This clone was found a few times. This chain links TRBV19 with TRBJ2-1; 9 bases are a match to TRBD2. Germline V gene data show CDR1 as LNHDA and CDR2 as SQIVND (reference sequence). This CDR3 has 14 amino acids. J gave up 7 bases and V 3 bases, and 4 bases lay outside the gene matches. CDR3 in amino acids: CASSIHTSGNEQFF. CDR3 DNA sequence: TGTGCCAGTAGTATTCACACTAGCGGGAATGAGCAGTTCTTC. Full variable domain (remainder filled in from reference TRBV19 and TRBJ2-1): DGGITQSPKYLFRKEGQNVTLSCEQNLNHDAMYWYRQDPGQGLRLIYYSQIVNDFQKGDIAEGYSVSREKKESFPLTVTSAQKNPTAFYLCASSIHTSGNEQFFGPGTRLTVL.

J is TRBJ2-2 and V is TRBV7-9; 16 bases are shared with TRBD2. Germline CDR1 SEHNR, CDR2 FQNEAQ (reference sequence). The V gene end was trimmed by 4 bases and the J gene end by 5 bases; junction bases not matched to a gene: 10. This CDR3 is 19 amino acids long. CDR3 loop: CASSSTMGLAGGLTGELFF. CDR3 bases: TGTGCCAGCAGCTCAACGATGGGACTAGCGGGAGGGCTAACCGGGGAGCTGTTTTTT.

This clone turned up a few times. The J gene is TRBJ2-1, the V gene TRBV18; possibly TRBD2 for D (6 bases). Germline CDR1 and CDR2: KGHSH and LQKENI. The CDR3 has 14 residues. The V gene lost 5 bases and the J gene lost 7 bases, with 15 bases spanning the gap. CDR3 protein: CASSYVGLENEQFF. CDR3 bases: TGTGCCAGCTCATACGTGGGACTCGAAAATGAGCAGTTCTTC.

CDR3 region: CASGDRAHNNYGYTF. For the CDR3, the DNA is TGTGCCAGCGGGGACAGGGCACATAATAACTATGGCTACACCTTC. The V call is TRBV5-4, the J call TRBJ1-2; 9 positions agree with TRBD1. The CDR3 covers 15 residues. Germline V gene sequence: CDR1 SGHNT, CDR2 YYREEE (reference sequence). V lost 7 bases and J lost 1; bases outside the gene matches: 8. The full variable domain, rest sourced from reference TRBV5-4 and TRBJ1-2, is ETGVTQSPTHLIKTRGQQVTLRCSSQSGHNTVSWYQQALGQGPQFIFQYYREEENGRGNFPPRFSGLQFPNYSSELNVNALELDDSALYLCASGDRAHNNYGYTFGSGTRLTVV.

The chain couples TRBV7-6 to TRBJ1-2; 9 positions agree with TRBD1. This CDR3 comprises 15 residues. J gave up 7 bases and V 3 bases, and 9 bases lay outside the gene matches. CDR1 SGHVS and CDR2 FNYEAQ come from the germline V gene. CDR3 in DNA: TGTGCCAGCAGCTTGGAGACAGGGACAGGGTCTGGCTACACCTTC. Its protein is CASSLETGTGSGYTF. Full variable domain (missing parts from reference TRBV7-6 and TRBJ1-2): GAGVSQSPRYKVTKRGQDVALRCDPISGHVSLYWYRQALGQGPEFLTYFNYEAQQDKSGLPNDRFSAERPEGSISTLTIQRTEQRDSAMYRCASSLETGTGSGYTFGSGTRLTVV.

The chain recombines TRBV19 with TRBJ2-5, with 11 bases matching TRBD1. The CDR3 is made up of 16 amino acids. The V segment lost 3 bases and the J segment 1 base; nucleotides outside the gene matches: 4. CDR1 is LNHDA, CDR2 SQIVND, per germline (reference sequence). For the CDR3, the DNA is TGTGCCAGTAGTATGTTAGGGACAGGGGGCCAAGAGACCCAGTACTTC. Its protein product is CASSMLGTGGQETQYF.

For the CDR3, the DNA is TGTGCCAGCAGTTCTACTCGCAACAATGAGCAGTTCTTC. Residues: CASSSTRNNEQFF. The chain recombines TRBV27 with TRBJ2-1; no clear D. Germline V lookup: CDR1 MNHEY, CDR2 SMNVEV (reference sequence). The CDR3 spans 13 residues. Trimming removed 4 bases at V and 5 bases at J, with 9 bases between.

This chain links TRBV7-9 with TRBJ1-4, with D tentatively TRBD1 (5 bases). Germline lookup yields CDR1 SEHNR and CDR2 FQNEAQ (reference sequence). The CDR3 spans 16 residues. Trimming pared 5 bases from V and 0 bases from J, leaving 13 bases between. Written as DNA, the CDR3 is TGTGCCAGCAGCACCGTAGACAGCCCAACTAATGAAAAACTGTTTTTT. It yields the protein CASSTVDSPTNEKLFF.

The rearrangement joins TRBV5-8 to TRBJ2-1; TRBD2 matches at 10 bases. Germline lookup yields CDR1 SGHTS and CDR2 YDEGEE. The CDR3 covers 16 residues. The V segment lost 4 bases and the J segment 1 base; nucleotides outside the gene matches: 5. CDR3 nucleotide sequence: TGTGCCAGCAGCCCCTGGACTAGCGGTTCCTACAATGAGCAGTTCTTC. This encodes CASSPWTSGSYNEQFF.

The chain combines TRBV6-1 with TRBJ1-1; 10 positions agree with TRBD1. The V gene end was trimmed by 3 bases and the J gene end by 7 bases; junction bases not matched to a gene: 11. CDR1 and CDR2 from the germline V gene are MNHNS and SASEGT. This CDR3 has 16 amino acids. The CDR3 coding sequence is TGTGCCAGCAGTGATCTGACAGGGGGCCGGTTTTTTGAAGCTTTCTTT. Its translation: CASSDLTGGRFFEAFF.

The chain recombines TRBV28 with TRBJ1-2; TRBD1 matches 8 bases. Germline values: CDR1 MDHEN, CDR2 SYDVKM. With V trimmed by 5 bases and J by 1 base, 6 bases remained unmatched. The CDR3 is made up of 15 amino acids. This CDR3 reads CASSGGTGLNYGYTF. DNA of the CDR3: TGTGCCAGCAGTGGCGGGACAGGACTTAACTATGGCTACACCTTC.

The rearrangement uses TRBV25-1 and TRBJ2-7; maybe TRBD1 (5 bases). There are 15 residues in the CDR3. V gave up 6 bases and J gave up 0 bases, with 15 bases separating them. Looked up from germline, CDR1 is MGHDK and CDR2 is SYGVNS. As DNA, the CDR3 is TGTGCCAGCAGCGAAACCGACAGTAGCTCCTACGAGCAGTACTTC. As protein: CASSETDSSSYEQYF.

This rearrangement joins TRBV7-3 to TRBJ2-6; D unresolved. Germline CDR1 and CDR2: SGHTA and FQGTGA. The CDR3 is made up of 13 amino acids. The ends were cut back, 7 bases at V and 4 bases at J, with 8 bases in the middle. The CDR3 is CASTLPGANVLTF. CDR3 DNA: TGTGCCAGCACTCTTCCGGGGGCCAACGTCCTGACTTTC.

This chain connects TRBV30 to TRBJ1-1; D perhaps matches TRBD1 (6 bases). Germline CDR1 reads GTSNPN; CDR2 reads SVGIG (reference sequence). Trimming stripped 5 bases from V and 1 base from J, with 17 bases between. This CDR3 contains 15 residues. CDR3 sequence (DNA): TGTGCCTGGGTTCCCCCCGACAGGCGGAACACTGAAGCTTTCTTT. Translated: CAWVPPDRRNTEAFF. Looking up the rest from reference TRBV30 and TRBJ1-1 gives the full variable domain: SQTIHQWPATLVQPVGSPLSLECTVEGTSNPNLYWYRQAAGRGLQLLFYSVGIGQISSEVPQNLSASRPQDRQFILSSKKLLLSDSGFYLCAWVPPDRRNTEAFFGQGTRLTVV.

The chain has TRBV11-3 and TRBJ2-2; D is possibly TRBD1 (5 bases). Germline lookup yields CDR1 SGHNT and CDR2 YENEEA. The germline V and J ends were trimmed by 5 bases and 7 bases, with 8 bases remaining between them. This CDR3 is built from 12 residues. CDR3 bases: TGTGCCAGCAGCCCAGGGCTCGGGGAGCTGTTTTTT. This encodes CASSPGLGELFF.

The chain links TRBV28 to TRBJ1-1; D is possibly TRBD1 (5 bases). Trimming cost V 2 bases and J 4 bases, with 20 bases left between them. CDR3 size: 17 residues. Per germline, CDR1 MDHEN and CDR2 SYDVKM. The CDR3 protein is CASSLRVLRDGATEAFF. The CDR3 nucleotides read TGTGCCAGCAGTTTACGGGTCCTGCGAGATGGGGCCACTGAAGCTTTCTTT.

The CDR3 DNA reads as TGTGCCAGCAGCCCAGACAGACTCTCTGGAAACACCATATATTTT. Translating gives CASSPDRLSGNTIYF. This chain connects TRBV28 to TRBJ1-3, with a possible D match to TRBD1 (5 bases). The CDR3 loop spans 15 amino acids. With 6 bases removed from V and 0 bases from J, the gap between germline ends came to 12 bases. Germline V gene lookup returns CDR1 MDHEN and CDR2 SYDVKM.

The chain has TRBV29-1 and TRBJ1-2; 11 nucleotides align to TRBD1. Germline trimming cut 1 base from V and 7 bases from J; bases unmatched to any gene: 8. Germline CDR1 is SQVTM and CDR2 is ANQGSEA. The CDR3 totals 15 residues. CDR3 region: CSVEGGTGGLGGYTF. CDR3 DNA sequence: TGCAGCGTTGAAGGCGGGACAGGGGGATTAGGTGGCTACACCTTC. The whole variable domain, remainder taken from reference TRBV29-1 and TRBJ1-2, is SAVISQKPSRDICQRGTSLTIQCQVDSQVTMMFWYRQQPGQSLTLIATANQGSEATYESGFVIDKFPISRPNLTFSTLTVSNMSPEDSSIYLCSVEGGTGGLGGYTFGSGTRLTVV.

The chain joins TRBV12-3 or TRBV12-4 to TRBJ2-1; D not certain. The CDR3 covers 10 residues. V was pared by 10 bases and J by 8 bases, with 9 bases between. The CDR3 here is CATHVDEQFF. CDR3 sequence (DNA): TGTGCCACCCACGTAGATGAGCAGTTCTTC.

This chain joins TRBV27 and TRBJ1-4; D call uncertain. CDR3 length: 12 amino acids. Trimming took off 4 bases at V and 5 bases at J, with 5 bases between the two ends. In germline, CDR1 is MNHEY, CDR2 SMNVEV (reference sequence). The CDR3 DNA reads as TGTGCCAGCAGTTCAGGAAATGAAAAACTGTTTTTT. Encoded protein: CASSSGNEKLFF.

This chain joins TRBV28 and TRBJ2-7; a weak D match, TRBD2 (5 bases). Germline CDR1 MDHEN, CDR2 SYDVKM. V was clipped by 2 bases and J by 7 bases, with 9 bases between them. The CDR3 sequence is 12 residues long. The CDR3 DNA sequence: TGTGCCAGCAGTTTAACTAGTGGTGAGCAGTACTTC. It codes for CASSLTSGEQYF.

The V and J genes are TRBV29-1 and TRBJ2-2; 10 bases fit TRBD2. V was pared by 6 bases and J by 5 bases, with 6 bases of the junction left unmatched. The CDR3 runs to 14 residues. The germline V gene has CDR1 SQVTM and CDR2 ANQGSEA. The CDR3 sequence is CSVASGSYTGELFF. The CDR3 DNA sequence: TGCAGCGTGGCTAGCGGGAGTTATACCGGGGAGCTGTTTTTT.

The chain employs TRBV15 and TRBJ2-1; D is unresolved. Germline-derived CDR1 and CDR2 are LNHNV and YYDKDF (reference sequence). The CDR3 has 15 residues. The V end lost 0 bases, the J end lost 1 base, and 7 bases lay between the germline ends. CDR3 protein: CATSREAVSYNEQFF. CDR3 DNA: TGTGCCACCAGCAGAGAAGCCGTATCCTACAATGAGCAGTTCTTC.

This chain uses TRBV6-1 with TRBJ1-5; 8 nucleotides line up with TRBD1. V dropped 2 bases and J dropped 4; count of bases not matched to a gene: 7. This CDR3 region has 16 residues. Germline loops: CDR1 MNHNS, CDR2 SASEGT. CDR3: CASSEMRTGRNQPQHF. DNA of the CDR3: TGTGCCAGCAGTGAAATGAGGACAGGGAGAAATCAGCCCCAGCATTTT.

The chain couples TRBV3-1 (or the pseudogene TRBV3-2) to TRBJ2-5, with 8 nucleotides matching TRBD2. Trimming removed 4 bases from V and 2 bases from J; junction bases left unmatched: 12. The germline V gene encodes CDR1 LGHDT and CDR2 YNNKEL (reference sequence). CDR3 length: 17 amino acids. CDR3 bases: TGTGCCAGCAGCCGACCCCGCGGGGGGACCTCACAAGAGACCCAGTACTTC. Protein: CASSRPRGGTSQETQYF.

V gene TRBV5-1 combines with J gene TRBJ2-7; a weak D match, TRBD2 (6 bases). The CDR3 is 12 residues long. Germline CDR1 is SGHRS and CDR2 is YFSETQ. V was clipped by 1 base and J by 6 bases, with 8 bases between them. CDR3 nucleotide sequence: TGCGCCAGCAGCTTGACTAGCAGCGAGCAGTACTTC. Translated: CASSLTSSEQYF.